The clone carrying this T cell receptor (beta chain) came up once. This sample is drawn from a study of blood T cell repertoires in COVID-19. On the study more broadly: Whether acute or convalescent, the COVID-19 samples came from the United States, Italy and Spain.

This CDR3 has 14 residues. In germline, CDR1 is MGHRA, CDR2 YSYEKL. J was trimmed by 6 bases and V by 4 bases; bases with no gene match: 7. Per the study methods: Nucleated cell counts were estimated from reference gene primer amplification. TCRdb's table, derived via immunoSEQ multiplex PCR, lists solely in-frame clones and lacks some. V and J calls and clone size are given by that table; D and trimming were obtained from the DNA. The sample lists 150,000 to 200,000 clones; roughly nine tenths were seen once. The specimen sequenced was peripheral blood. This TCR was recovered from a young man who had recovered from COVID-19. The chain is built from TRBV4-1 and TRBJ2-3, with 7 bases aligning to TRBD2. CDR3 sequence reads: CASSLGGSGDTQYF. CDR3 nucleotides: TGCGCCAGCAGCCTCGGCGGGAGCGGGGATACGCAGTATTTT.